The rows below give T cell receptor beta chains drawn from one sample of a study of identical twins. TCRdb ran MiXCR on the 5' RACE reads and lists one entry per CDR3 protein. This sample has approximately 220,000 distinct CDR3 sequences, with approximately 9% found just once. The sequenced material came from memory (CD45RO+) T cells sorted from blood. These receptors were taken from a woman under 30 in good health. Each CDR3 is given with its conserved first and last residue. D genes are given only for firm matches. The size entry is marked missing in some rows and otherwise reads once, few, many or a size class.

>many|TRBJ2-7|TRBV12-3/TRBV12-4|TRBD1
CASSYRGIYEQYF
TGTGCCAGCAGTTACAGGGGAATCTACGAGCAGTACTTC
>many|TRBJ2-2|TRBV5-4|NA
CASSLVVTSNTGELFF
TGTGCCAGCAGCTTGGTGGTGACTTCGAACACCGGGGAGCTGTTTTTT
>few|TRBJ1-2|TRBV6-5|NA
CASSLDLIYGYTF
TGTGCCAGCAGTTTAGACCTAATCTATGGCTACACCTTC
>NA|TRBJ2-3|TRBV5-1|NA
CASSLSPPTDTQYF
TGCGCCAGCAGCTTGTCTCCCCCCACAGATACGCAGTATTTT
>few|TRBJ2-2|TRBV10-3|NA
CAISVRLGGNTGELFF
TGTGCCATCAGTGTAAGACTTGGCGGCAACACCGGGGAGCTGTTTTTT
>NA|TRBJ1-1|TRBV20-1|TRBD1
CSAPRAGGLNTEAFF
TGCAGTGCTCCACGGGCAGGGGGCTTGAACACTGAAGCTTTCTTT
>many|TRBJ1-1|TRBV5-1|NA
CASRRADGGLSTEAFF
TGCGCCAGCAGGCGCGCAGATGGGGGGTTGAGCACTGAAGCTTTCTTT
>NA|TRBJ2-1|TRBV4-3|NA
CASSQDISGHYNEQFF
TGCGCCAGCAGCCAAGATATCAGCGGACACTACAATGAGCAGTTCTTC
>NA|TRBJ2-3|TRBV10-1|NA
CASSEEGAKGDTQYF
TGCGCCAGCAGTGAGGAAGGGGCGAAGGGAGATACGCAGTATTTT
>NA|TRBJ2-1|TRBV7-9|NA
CASSLGSERIYNEQFF
TGTGCCAGCAGCTTAGGTTCGGAGAGGATCTACAATGAGCAGTTCTTC
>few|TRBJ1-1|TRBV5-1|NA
CASSLDRDGEAFF
TGCGCCAGCAGCTTGGACAGGGATGGTGAAGCTTTCTTT
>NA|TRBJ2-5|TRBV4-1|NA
CASSQGGGNQETQYF
TGCGCCAGCAGCCAGGGCGGGGGCAACCAAGAGACCCAGTACTTC
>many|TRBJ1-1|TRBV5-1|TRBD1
CASSQPGQGPEAFF
TGCGCCAGCAGCCAACCGGGACAGGGCCCTGAAGCTTTCTTT
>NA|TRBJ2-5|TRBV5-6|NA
CASSLFGGSQETQYF
TGTGCCAGCAGCTTGTTTGGAGGTTCTCAAGAGACCCAGTACTTC
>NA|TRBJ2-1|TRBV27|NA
CASSKGPYNEQFF
TGTGCCAGCAGTAAGGGCCCCTACAATGAGCAGTTCTTC
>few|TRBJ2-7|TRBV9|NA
CASSVGDPGAEQYF
TGTGCCAGCAGCGTAGGTGACCCCGGTGCCGAGCAGTACTTC
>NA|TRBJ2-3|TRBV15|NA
CATSRGPGVGPDTQYF
TGTGCCACCAGCAGAGGGCCGGGAGTGGGGCCAGATACGCAGTATTTT
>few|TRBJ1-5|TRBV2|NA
CASSAPVGNQPQHF
TGTGCCAGCAGCGCGCCAGTCGGCAATCAGCCCCAGCATTTT
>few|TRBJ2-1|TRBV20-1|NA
CSAHRRGGHNEQFF
TGCAGTGCCCATCGCAGGGGGGGCCACAATGAGCAGTTCTTC
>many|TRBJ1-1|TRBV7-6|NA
CASSLLTDGTEAFF
TGTGCCAGCAGCTTATTGACAGATGGCACTGAAGCTTTCTTT
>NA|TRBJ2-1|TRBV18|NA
CASSLRTIALGEQFF
TGTGCCAGCTCACTCCGGACCATCGCCCTAGGGGAGCAGTTCTTC
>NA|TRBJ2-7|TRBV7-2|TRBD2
CASSFGLARYEQYF
TGTGCCAGCAGCTTCGGACTAGCCCGATACGAGCAGTACTTC
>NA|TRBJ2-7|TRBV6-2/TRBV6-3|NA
CASSLNRQTYSYEQYF
TGTGCCAGCAGCCTTAACCGACAGACTTACTCCTACGAGCAGTACTTC
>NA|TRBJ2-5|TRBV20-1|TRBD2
CSALSPAGFLQETQYF
TGCAGTGCTTTAAGTCCAGCGGGATTTTTACAAGAGACCCAGTACTTC
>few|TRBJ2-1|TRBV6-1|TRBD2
CASTQGLAYGHNEQFF
TGTGCCAGCACCCAGGGACTAGCTTACGGTCACAATGAGCAGTTCTTC
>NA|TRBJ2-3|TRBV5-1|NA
CASSLMAEDTQYF
TGCGCCAGCAGCTTGATGGCAGAGGATACGCAGTATTTT
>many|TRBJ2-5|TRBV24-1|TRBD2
CATSDPAGGKTQYF
TGTGCCACCAGTGACCCAGCGGGGGGAAAGACCCAGTACTTC
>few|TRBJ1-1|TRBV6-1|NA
CASSEPRRATEAFF
TGTGCCAGCAGTGAACCGCGCAGGGCCACTGAAGCTTTCTTT
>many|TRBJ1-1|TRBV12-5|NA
CASGLEGGQTEAFF
TGTGCTAGTGGCCTCGAGGGGGGCCAGACTGAAGCTTTCTTT
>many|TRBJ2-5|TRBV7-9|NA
CASSLQALSRGETQYF
TGTGCCAGCAGCTTACAGGCCCTCTCGAGAGGGGAGACCCAGTACTTC
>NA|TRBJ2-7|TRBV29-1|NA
CSAGRAPSYEQYF
TGCAGCGCCGGCCGGGCTCCCTCCTACGAGCAGTACTTC
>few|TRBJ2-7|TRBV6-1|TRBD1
CASSTRDRDYEQYF
TGTGCCAGCAGCACCCGGGACAGAGACTACGAGCAGTACTTC
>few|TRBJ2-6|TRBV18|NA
CASSQHAGANVLTF
TGTGCCAGCTCCCAACACGCTGGGGCCAACGTCCTGACTTTC
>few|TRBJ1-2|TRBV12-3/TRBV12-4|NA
CASSPRRGAYGYTF
TGTGCCAGCAGTCCGCGCCGGGGCGCCTATGGCTACACCTTC
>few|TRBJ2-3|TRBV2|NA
CASSELEGWTQYF
TGTGCCAGCAGTGAACTCGAGGGGTGGACGCAGTATTTT
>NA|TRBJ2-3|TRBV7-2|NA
CASSVGPTNTDTQYF
TGTGCCAGCAGCGTCGGACCGACCAACACAGATACGCAGTATTTT
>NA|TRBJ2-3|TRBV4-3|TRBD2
CASSQAAGAFTDTQYF
TGCGCCAGCAGCCAAGCGGCGGGAGCATTCACAGATACGCAGTATTTT
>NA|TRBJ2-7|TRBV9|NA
CASSVTPEGEQYF
TGTGCCAGCAGCGTAACTCCGGAGGGCGAGCAGTACTTC
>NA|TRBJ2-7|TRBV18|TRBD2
CASSPTSGYEQYF
TGTGCCAGCTCACCAACTAGCGGGTACGAGCAGTACTTC
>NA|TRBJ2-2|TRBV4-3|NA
CASSQVGRERTGELFF
TGCGCCAGCAGCCAAGTAGGCAGGGAGCGCACCGGGGAGCTGTTTTTT
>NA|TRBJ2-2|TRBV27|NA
CASSLVSYGTGELFF
TGTGCCAGCAGTTTAGTTTCTTACGGCACCGGGGAGCTGTTTTTT
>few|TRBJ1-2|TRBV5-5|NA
CASSSSQKVNYGYTF
TGTGCCAGCAGCAGTTCACAGAAAGTTAACTATGGCTACACCTTC
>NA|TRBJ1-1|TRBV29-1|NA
CSVVRGMNTEAFF
TGCAGCGTTGTGAGGGGAATGAACACTGAAGCTTTCTTT
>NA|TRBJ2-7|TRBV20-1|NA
CSARVDFHEQYF
TGCAGTGCTAGAGTTGACTTCCACGAGCAGTACTTC
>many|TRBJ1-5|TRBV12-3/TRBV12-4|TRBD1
CASSLGQGNQPQHF
TGTGCCAGCAGTTTGGGACAGGGGAATCAGCCCCAGCATTTT
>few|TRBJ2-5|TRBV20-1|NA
CSARVGQEETQYF
TGCAGTGCTAGAGTAGGTCAGGAAGAGACCCAGTACTTC
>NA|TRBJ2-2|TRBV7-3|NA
CASSLGTPLTGELFF
TGTGCCAGCAGCCTCGGGACTCCCCTCACCGGGGAGCTGTTTTTT
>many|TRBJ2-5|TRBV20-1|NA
CSARSDWAQYF
TGCAGTGCTAGGTCGGACTGGGCCCAGTACTTC
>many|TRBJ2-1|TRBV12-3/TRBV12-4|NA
CASGAYNEQFF
TGTGCCAGTGGGGCCTACAATGAGCAGTTCTTC
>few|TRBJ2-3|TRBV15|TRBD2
CATSRVSGIGDTQYF
TGTGCCACCAGCAGAGTTAGCGGGATAGGTGATACGCAGTATTTT